A selection of T cell receptor beta chains follows, all from one sample in a study of T cell responses to AZD1222 COVID-19 vaccine. The data were produced by immunoSEQ multiplex PCR, yet TCRdb's version contains in-frame clones alone and is incomplete. The sample carries around 67,000 clones, approximately 81% recorded once. Here the sequenced sample was peripheral blood, taken on day 0 of AZD1222 vaccination. These receptors were obtained from an adult in good health. CDR3s include the opening cysteine and the closing phenylalanine or tryptophan. D genes are given only for firm matches. The size entry is marked missing in some rows and otherwise reads once, few, many or a size class.

j_call clone_size v_call d_call cdr3_aa
TRBJ1-5 . TRBV5-5 . CASSLHAAVDSNQPQHF
TRBJ2-1 . TRBV27 . CASSGPYGVNEQFF
TRBJ2-7 . TRBV7-2 . CASSLYSTYEQYF
TRBJ2-3 . TRBV5-1 . CASSLRDRDTQYF
TRBJ1-2 few TRBV18 . CASSPSGEHGYTF
TRBJ2-7 once TRBV19 . CASSPAGPPGYEQYF
TRBJ1-6 few TRBV4-3 . CASSQDAGNSPLHF
TRBJ2-2 . TRBV6-2/TRBV6-3 . CASSYNRADTGELFF
TRBJ2-5 . TRBV19 TRBD1 CASSILWTGKVLETQYF
TRBJ1-4 . TRBV6-6 . CASNSGAGVLFF
TRBJ1-2 . TRBV10-1 . CASSPGGNYGYTF
TRBJ1-5 . TRBV4-1 TRBD1 CASSRGTGENQPQHF
TRBJ2-1 few TRBV7-9 . CASSRGGNEQFF
TRBJ1-5 . TRBV27 . CASSLSGPRQPQHF
TRBJ1-2 . TRBV20-1 . CSASLARNNYGYTF